This entry concerns a single T cell receptor (beta chain). These data are taken from a study of CD8 T cells in Susac syndrome. The ends lost 2 bases at V and 1 base at J; junction bases unmatched: 2. The CDR3 has 15 amino acids. The germline CDR1 and CDR2 sequences are SGDLS and YYNGEE. TCR beta sequencing was performed on blood CD8+ and CD4+ T cells. Reverse transcription of about 0.5 to 1 ug RNA used random hexamers. Amplification of TCR beta CDR3 was carried out by immunoSEQ multiplex PCR, which covered 54 Vbeta and 13 Jbeta segments. TCRdb passed the immunoSEQ multiplex PCR reads through MiXCR, listing each CDR3 protein once. The profile shows 100,000 to 150,000 distinct CDR3 sequences, roughly 95% of them singletons.

Sequencing used CD4+ T cells from PBMCs. This sequence was found in a human donor with Susac syndrome. This chain connects TRBV9 to TRBJ2-5; TRBD2 agrees at 10 bases. CDR3 nucleotide sequence: TGTGCCAGCAGCGTCAGCGGGAGGGTCCAAGAGACCCAGTACTTC. As protein: CASSVSGRVQETQYF.